The 27 T cell receptor beta chains given below trace back to one sample, sequenced in a study of Ad26.COV2.S vaccination and SARS-CoV-2 variants. Produced via immunoSEQ multiplex PCR; TCRdb's table is partial and in-frame only. The table lists around 450,000 clones, 70% to 90% of them singletons, with around 3.6% in the top ten. The sample's treatment: 19 received Ad26.COV2.S at low or high dose, single or two shots; roughly five received placebo; per-sample allocation not given. Collection of the samples took place on day 63 after the first injection of vaccine or placebo. The sample was peripheral blood, taken in a trial of Ad26.COV2.S vaccine versus placebo. Source of these receptors: a person between 18 and 65 years old who received the Ad26.COV2.S COVID-19 vaccine or a placebo.

The rearrangement joins TRBV7-2 to TRBJ2-3, with a weak D call TRBD2 (7 bases). There are 18 residues in the CDR3. Germline V lookup: CDR1 SGHTA, CDR2 FQGNSA. V gave up 1 base and J gave up 0 bases, with 17 bases separating them. DNA of the CDR3: TGTGCCAGCAGCTTAGTATCGGCGGGGGCAGCAAGCACAGATACGCAGTATTTT. Residues: CASSLVSAGAASTDTQYF.

Notes on this clone: One end of the junction fails to match germline, which may point to a read error. J is TRBJ2-7 and V is TRBV28, with 8 bases lining up with TRBD1. CDR1 MDHEN and CDR2 SYDVKM come from the germline V gene. The length of the CDR3 is 21 residues. CDR3 protein: CASSPSVHPLRQGINFYEQYF. In DNA, the CDR3 is TGTGCCAGCAGTCCCTCGGTCCACCCACTCCGACAGGGGATAAATTTTTACGAGCAGTACTTT.

The chain couples TRBV11-3 to TRBJ2-3; D gene ambiguous. CDR3 size: 15 residues. Germline values: CDR1 SGHNT, CDR2 YENEEA. V dropped 6 bases and J dropped 1 base, with 14 bases sitting between them. CDR3 in amino acids: CASSKGSWGTDTQYF. The CDR3 region has the DNA TGTGCCAGCAGTAAAGGAAGCTGGGGCACAGATACGCAGTATTTT.

The rearrangement joins TRBV9 to TRBJ2-2; D is unresolved. Germline V gives CDR1 SGDLS, CDR2 YYNGEE. The CDR3 has 14 amino acids. The ends were cut back, 3 bases at V and 7 bases at J, with 13 bases in the middle. The CDR3 region has the DNA TGTGCCAGCAGCGCCCTACGGGCCAGCGGGGAGCTGTTTTTT. Translation gives CASSALRASGELFF.

The chain couples TRBV5-5 to TRBJ2-7; tentatively, D is TRBD1 (6 bases). The CDR3 extends over 14 amino acids. Germline assignment: CDR1 SGHKS and CDR2 YYEKEE (reference sequence). V was cut by 3 bases and J by 2 bases, with 12 bases left in between. DNA for the CDR3: TGTGCCAGCAGCTGGAAGACAGGTCCCTACGAGCAGTACTTC. This encodes CASSWKTGPYEQYF.

The J gene is TRBJ1-2, the V gene TRBV7-8; 8 nucleotides agree with TRBD1. V shed 5 bases, J shed 3 bases, and the junction held 8 bases outside the gene matches. The CDR3 covers 15 residues. Per the germline V gene, CDR1 is SGHVS and CDR2 is FQNEAQ. This CDR3 reads CASSLSTGVDYGYTF. The CDR3 bases are TGTGCCAGCAGCCTCTCGACAGGGGTCGACTATGGCTACACCTTC.

The V and J genes are TRBV6-6 and TRBJ1-3, with D possibly being TRBD1 (6 bases). V was cut by 5 bases and J by 0 bases, with 17 bases left in between. The CDR3 loop spans 17 amino acids. CDR1 and CDR2 from the germline V gene are MNHNY and SVGAGI (reference sequence). The CDR3 region is CASSPHRVGGSGNTIYF. The CDR3 nucleotides read TGTGCCAGCAGTCCTCACAGGGTCGGGGGCTCTGGAAACACCATATATTTT.

This CDR3 is CASSYFTGRPGYQETQYF. CDR3 coding DNA: TGTGCCAGCAGTTACTTCACAGGCCGGCCCGGGTACCAAGAGACCCAGTACTTC. This rearrangement joins TRBV6-2 or TRBV6-3 to TRBJ2-5, with D maybe TRBD1 (5 bases). CDR1 and CDR2 from the germline V gene are MNHEY and SVGEGT. This CDR3 has 18 amino acids. V was trimmed by 1 base and J by 0 bases, leaving 18 bases between them.

V is TRBV7-2 and J is TRBJ2-1; D might be TRBD2 (5 bases). V shed 1 base and J shed 6 bases, with 10 bases lying between them. This CDR3 has 14 amino acids. Looked up from germline, CDR1 is SGHTA and CDR2 is FQGNSA. The CDR3 loop is CASSLVRTLNEQFF. The CDR3 nucleotides are TGTGCCAGCAGCTTAGTCAGGACTCTCAATGAGCAGTTCTTC. Full variable domain (remainder filled in from reference TRBV7-2 and TRBJ2-1): GAGVSQSPSNKVTEKGKDVELRCDPISGHTALYWYRQSLGQGLEFLIYFQGNSAPDKSGLPSDRFSAERTGGSVSTLTIQRTQQEDSAVYLCASSLVRTLNEQFFGPGTRLTVL.

The V call is TRBV4-3, the J call TRBJ1-4; D remains unclear. Per the germline V gene, CDR1 is LGHNA and CDR2 is YSLEER. V was cut by 0 bases and J by 0 bases, with 11 bases left in between. The CDR3 loop spans 17 amino acids. The CDR3 loop is CASSQEGSWATNEKLFF. CDR3 nucleotide sequence: TGCGCCAGCAGCCAAGAGGGAAGTTGGGCAACTAATGAAAAACTGTTTTTT.

The V call is TRBV5-4, the J call TRBJ1-2; 7 bases match TRBD1. This CDR3 region has 16 residues. Germline CDR1 reads SGHNT; CDR2 reads YYREEE (reference sequence). Trimming took 0 bases from V and 1 from J; bases not matched to a gene: 6. Here the CDR3 reads CASSLAGQLFNYGYTF. In DNA, the CDR3 is TGTGCCAGCAGCTTGGCGGGACAGCTTTTTAACTATGGCTACACCTTC. Combining the CDR3 with reference TRBV5-4 and TRBJ1-2 gives the whole variable domain ETGVTQSPTHLIKTRGQQVTLRCSSQSGHNTVSWYQQALGQGPQFIFQYYREEENGRGNFPPRFSGLQFPNYSSELNVNALELDDSALYLCASSLAGQLFNYGYTFGSGTRLTVV.

This chain links TRBV4-1 with TRBJ2-5; TRBD1 agrees at 8 bases. This CDR3 has 14 amino acids. Germline CDR1 and CDR2: MGHRA and YSYEKL. The V gene end was trimmed by 3 bases and the J gene end by 5 bases; junction bases not matched to a gene: 5. Written as DNA, the CDR3 is TGCGCCAGCAGCCAGCTACAGGGGGTGGAGACCCAGTACTTC. Protein product: CASSQLQGVETQYF.

The chain combines TRBV7-9 with TRBJ2-3, with a weak D call TRBD1 (6 bases). The germline CDR1 and CDR2 sequences are SEHNR and FQNEAQ (reference sequence). The CDR3 spans 15 residues. Deletions cut 2 bases from V and 3 bases from J, with 12 bases between. CDR3: CASSLPTGPTDTQYF. In nucleotides, the CDR3 is TGTGCCAGCAGCTTACCGACAGGACCGACAGATACGCAGTATTTT. The complete variable domain, with remaining parts taken from reference TRBV7-9 and TRBJ2-3, reads DTGVSQNPRHKITKRGQNVTFRCDPISEHNRLYWYRQTLGQGPEFLTYFQNEAQLEKSRLLSDRFSAERPKGSFSTLEIQRTEQGDSAMYLCASSLPTGPTDTQYFGPGTRLTVL.

This sequence joins TRBV4-1 and TRBJ1-2; the match to TRBD1 covers 9 bases. The germline gives CDR1 MGHRA, CDR2 YSYEKL. The junction had 4 bases not matched to a gene; V was cut back by 3 bases and J by 2 bases. This CDR3 is 15 amino acids long. The CDR3 region is CASSQEQGANYGYTF. The CDR3 DNA follows: TGCGCCAGCAGCCAGGAACAGGGGGCAAACTATGGCTACACCTTC.

The rearrangement links TRBV24-1 to TRBJ2-5, with a tentative D call TRBD2 (6 bases). Germline V lookup: CDR1 KGHDR, CDR2 SFDVKD. This CDR3 region has 13 residues. V lost 9 bases to trimming and J lost 5 bases, with 15 bases between them. The CDR3 spells CATAGGVLETQYF. The CDR3 DNA reads TGTGCCACCGCCGGGGGAGTCCTTGAGACCCAGTACTTC.

Written as DNA, the CDR3 is TGTGCCTGGAGTGTACAGGGTACTCGCAATCAGCCCCAGCATTTT. Its translation: CAWSVQGTRNQPQHF. The chain is built from TRBV30 and TRBJ1-5; D might be TRBD1 (6 bases). The CDR3 has 15 amino acids. Trimming removed 0 bases from V and 2 bases from J, with 11 bases in between. Per the germline V gene, CDR1 is GTSNPN and CDR2 is SVGIG (reference sequence). Combining the CDR3 with reference TRBV30 and TRBJ1-5 gives the whole variable domain SQTIHQWPATLVQPVGSPLSLECTVEGTSNPNLYWYRQAAGRGLQLLFYSVGIGQISSEVPQNLSASRPQDRQFILSSKKLLLSDSGFYLCAWSVQGTRNQPQHFGDGTRLSIL.

This chain connects TRBV10-3 to TRBJ1-1; possibly TRBD1 for D (5 bases). CDR1 and CDR2 (germline): ENHRY, SYGVKD. The V gene lost 4 bases and the J gene lost 1 base, with 7 bases spanning the gap. This CDR3 spans 13 amino acids. The CDR3 region is CAISGQPNTEAFF. CDR3 nucleotide sequence: TGTGCCATCAGTGGACAGCCGAACACTGAAGCTTTCTTT.

The rearrangement joins TRBV18 to TRBJ2-1, with TRBD1 identical over 9 bases. The CDR3 consists of 15 residues. Per the germline V gene, CDR1 is KGHSH and CDR2 is LQKENI. Trimming cost V 2 bases and J 9 bases; bases outside gene matches: 8. CDR3 region: CASSPGGQGMGEQFF. The CDR3 DNA sequence: TGTGCCAGCTCACCAGGGGGACAGGGTATGGGTGAGCAGTTCTTC.

The rearrangement joins TRBV7-9 to TRBJ1-1; no reliable D call. The length of the CDR3 is 11 residues. The V and J ends lost 3 bases and 11 bases respectively, with 10 bases between them. The germline V gene has CDR1 SEHNR and CDR2 FQNEAQ (reference sequence). This CDR3 is CASSLSVMAFF. DNA of the CDR3: TGTGCCAGCAGCTTGTCTGTAATGGCTTTCTTT.

The rearrangement links TRBV18 to TRBJ1-5, with TRBD1 matching over 7 bases. CDR1 is KGHSH and CDR2 is LQKENI in the germline V gene. The CDR3 runs 15 residues. V lost 2 bases and J lost 4; bases outside the gene matches: 5. The CDR3 region has the DNA TGTGCCAGCTCACCAGGACAGGCCTTAAATCAGCCCCAGCATTTT. Its translation: CASSPGQALNQPQHF.

V usage is TRBV28 and J usage is TRBJ2-7; the D gene is possibly TRBD2 (6 bases). V lost 6 bases to trimming and J lost 4 bases, with 13 bases between them. CDR3 length equals 13 residues. Germline CDR1 reads MDHEN; CDR2 reads SYDVKM. CDR3 bases: TGTGCCAGCAGGGGGGACTGGGAGTACGAGCAGTACTTC. Translated: CASRGDWEYEQYF.

The chain combines TRBV28 with TRBJ2-6; D is possibly TRBD1 (6 bases). V was pared by 8 bases and J by 0 bases, with 20 bases between. CDR1 and CDR2 (germline): MDHEN, SYDVKM. The CDR3 covers 18 residues. The CDR3 DNA is TGTGCCAGCTCCATACCCCAGGGGTTCATCTCTGGGGCCAACGTCCTGACTTTC. It specifies CASSIPQGFISGANVLTF. The complete variable domain, with remaining parts taken from reference TRBV28 and TRBJ2-6, reads DVKVTQSSRYLVKRTGEKVFLECVQDMDHENMFWYRQDPGLGLRLIYFSYDVKMKEKGDIPEGYSVSREKKERFSLILESASTNQTSMYLCASSIPQGFISGANVLTFGAGSRLTVL.

This chain joins TRBV6-5 and TRBJ2-3; unclear D gene. The CDR3 consists of 14 residues. V lost 3 bases, J lost 2 bases, and 9 bases lay in between. Germline CDR1 MNHEY, CDR2 SVGAGI. This CDR3 reads CASSYQTYTDTQYF. The CDR3, as DNA: TGTGCCAGCAGTTATCAGACCTACACAGATACGCAGTATTTT.

The J gene is TRBJ1-6, the V gene TRBV6-2 or TRBV6-3; D might be TRBD1 (6 bases). The ends were cut back, 1 base at V and 7 bases at J, with 14 bases in the middle. Germline CDR1 and CDR2: MNHEY and SVGEGT. This CDR3 spans 16 amino acids. The CDR3 reads CASSYLGAAVNSPLHF. CDR3 sequence (DNA): TGTGCCAGCAGTTACTTGGGGGCGGCGGTCAATTCACCCCTCCACTTT.

In this sample, this clone turned up once. The genes are TRBV9 and TRBJ2-1; TRBD1 is a possible D gene (5 bases). The CDR3 extends over 16 amino acids. Germline V lookup: CDR1 SGDLS, CDR2 YYNGEE. Trimming removed 0 bases at V and 1 base at J, with 11 bases between. This chain's CDR3 is CASSVGGQRSYNEQFF. The CDR3 region has the DNA TGTGCCAGCAGCGTAGGGGGCCAGCGATCCTACAATGAGCAGTTCTTC.

The gene calls are TRBV4-1 and TRBJ2-7, with D perhaps TRBD1 or TRBD2 (6 bases each). Germline V gene lookup returns CDR1 MGHRA and CDR2 YSYEKL. Trimming took 2 bases from V and 2 from J, leaving 13 bases between them. This CDR3 comprises 15 residues. The CDR3 loop is CASSQSGDLAYEQYF. The DNA of the CDR3 is TGCGCCAGCAGCCAATCAGGGGACTTAGCCTACGAGCAGTACTTC.

The chain employs TRBV5-1 and TRBJ1-1, with 11 bases that match TRBD1. Unmatched junction bases numbered 8, after V lost 6 bases and J lost 4 bases. CDR3 size: 15 residues. Germline-derived CDR1 and CDR2 are SGHRS and YFSETQ. The CDR3 bases are TGCGCCAGCACCGTATGGGGACAGGGGGGCACTGAAGCTTTCTTT. Residues: CASTVWGQGGTEAFF.